The T cell receptor beta chain described here comes from a study of blood T cell repertoires in COVID-19. Study-level information: Sites across the United States, Italy and Spain contributed samples from acute and convalescent COVID-19. Nucleic acid was either cDNA or gDNA, and it came from T cells, B-cell-depleted T cells, or PBMCs.

Authors' analysis steps: Nucleated cell number was recorded as an estimate derived from reference gene primer amplification. The method was immunoSEQ multiplex PCR; TCRdb's version includes in-frame clones alone and lacks a portion of them. That table gives V, J and clone size, and the DNA gave D and trimming. The sample shows around 97,000 clones, 70% to 90% of them seen only once. This clone was seen only once. Trimming removed 4 bases at V and 4 bases at J, with 14 bases between. The CDR3 runs 15 residues. The germline CDR1 and CDR2 sequences are LGHDT and YNNKEL (reference sequence). The TCR originated in a man aged 50 to 59 in a cohort sampled during active COVID-19. V and J are TRBV3-1 (or the pseudogene TRBV3-2) and TRBJ2-1; TRBD2 might be the D (7 bases). Sequenced input: peripheral blood. The CDR3 protein is CASSLSRGGYNEQFF. DNA of the CDR3: TGTGCCAGCAGCCTCAGCAGGGGAGGGTACAATGAGCAGTTCTTC.